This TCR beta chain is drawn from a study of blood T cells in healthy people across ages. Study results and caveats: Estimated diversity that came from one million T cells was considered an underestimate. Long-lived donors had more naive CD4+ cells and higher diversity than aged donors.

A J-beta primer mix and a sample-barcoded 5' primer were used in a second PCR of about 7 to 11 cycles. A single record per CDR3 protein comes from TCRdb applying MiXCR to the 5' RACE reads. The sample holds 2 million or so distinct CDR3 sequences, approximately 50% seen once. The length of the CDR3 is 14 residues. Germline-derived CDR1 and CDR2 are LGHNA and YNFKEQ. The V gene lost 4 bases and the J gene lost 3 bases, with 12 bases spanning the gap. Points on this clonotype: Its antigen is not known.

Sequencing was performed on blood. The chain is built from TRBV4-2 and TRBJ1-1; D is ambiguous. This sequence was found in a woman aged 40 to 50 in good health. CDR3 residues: CASSPPSGYTEAFF. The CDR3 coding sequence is TGTGCCAGCAGCCCCCCGTCAGGTTACACTGAAGCTTTCTTT.